Sequencing of this TCR beta chain was carried out in a study of memory CD4+ T cells and cytomegalovirus serostatus. Study overall: Healthy Belgian adult donors included roughly ten CMV-positive and some 24 CMV-negative people.

Using immunoSEQ multiplex PCR, the repertoire was profiled, and TCRdb retains in-frame clones only, with some absent. The sample consists of some 46,000 clones, about three quarters of them appearing once. V trimming: 2 bases; J trimming: 0 bases; junction bases outside the gene matches: 5. Germline values: CDR1 MGHRA, CDR2 YSYEKL. The CDR3 extends over 16 amino acids. The sort gate was single viable CD3+CD4+CD8-CD45RO+ cells for memory CD4+ T cells. Total CD4+ T cells were enriched by CD4 positive selection. The sequence was obtained from an adult in good health and CMV-seronegative. The chain employs TRBV4-1 and TRBJ2-7, with 9 bases aligning to TRBD2. Source material: memory CD4+ T cells from blood. As DNA, the CDR3 is TGCGCCAGCAGCCAACTAGGAGCGGGGGGCTCCTACGAGCAGTACTTC. Protein sequence: CASSQLGAGGSYEQYF.